The rows below give T cell receptor beta chains drawn from one sample of a study of blood T cell repertoires in COVID-19. TCRdb keeps only in-frame clones here, not all; method: immunoSEQ multiplex PCR. The sample includes about 270,000 clones, around 93% of them seen just once. The specimen sequenced was PBMCs or T cells enriched from blood (not recorded which). The receptors originated from a man aged 35 to 55 who had been exposed to COVID-19. Each CDR3 is given with its conserved first and last residue. Each record gives: D gene, clone size, J gene, V gene, CDR3 length, CDR3 protein, CDR3 DNA. A D gene is named only where the DNA matches it firmly. Expanded clones get a size class; other rows say once, few or many, or leave the size out.

d_gene: -
abundance: -
j_gene: TRBJ1-1
v_gene: TRBV14
len: 17
CDR3aa: CASSQGGRGRRTTEAFF
CDR3nt: TGTGCCAGCAGCCAAGGAGGGAGGGGACGGCGGACCACTGAAGCTTTCTTT

d_gene: TRBD1
abundance: -
j_gene: TRBJ2-7
v_gene: TRBV6-2/TRBV6-3
len: 15
CDR3aa: CASSKPGTGFYEQYF
CDR3nt: TGTGCCAGCAGTAAGCCCGGGACAGGGTTTTACGAGCAGTACTTC

d_gene: -
abundance: -
j_gene: TRBJ2-5
v_gene: TRBV28
len: 14
CDR3aa: CASSWGGDQETQYF
CDR3nt: TGTGCCAGCAGTTGGGGCGGGGACCAAGAGACCCAGTACTTC

d_gene: TRBD2
abundance: -
j_gene: TRBJ2-1
v_gene: TRBV7-7
len: 17
CDR3aa: CASSPGTSGPLYNEQFF
CDR3nt: TGTGCTAGCAGCCCAGGAACTAGCGGACCTCTTTACAATGAGCAGTTCTTC

d_gene: -
abundance: -
j_gene: TRBJ1-6
v_gene: TRBV9
len: 18
CDR3aa: CASSVALDLLNSNSPLHF
CDR3nt: TGTGCCAGCAGCGTTGCCCTCGACCTATTAAACAGTAATTCACCCCTCCACTTT

d_gene: -
abundance: -
j_gene: TRBJ1-3
v_gene: TRBV9
len: 17
CDR3aa: CASSDAPGSVWGNTIYF
CDR3nt: TGTGCCAGCAGCGACGCTCCAGGGTCGGTATGGGGAAACACCATATATTTT

d_gene: TRBD1
abundance: -
j_gene: TRBJ1-1
v_gene: TRBV15
len: 14
CDR3aa: CATTSDRVNTEAFF
CDR3nt: TGTGCCACCACTTCGGACAGGGTGAACACTGAAGCTTTCTTT

d_gene: -
abundance: -
j_gene: TRBJ1-1
v_gene: TRBV12-3/TRBV12-4
len: 13
CDR3aa: CASSPDVNTEAFF
CDR3nt: TGTGCCAGCAGTCCAGATGTCAACACTGAAGCTTTCTTT

d_gene: TRBD1
abundance: -
j_gene: TRBJ1-5
v_gene: TRBV4-1
len: 17
CDR3aa: CASSPAILLQGAQPQHF
CDR3nt: TGCGCCAGCAGCCCCGCCATACTTCTACAGGGGGCTCAGCCCCAGCATTTT

d_gene: -
abundance: -
j_gene: TRBJ1-2
v_gene: TRBV19
len: 12
CDR3aa: CASSIPGGGYTF
CDR3nt: TGTGCCAGTAGTATCCCCGGCGGCGGCTACACCTTC

d_gene: -
abundance: -
j_gene: TRBJ1-5
v_gene: TRBV28
len: 14
CDR3aa: CASSFPGDNQPQHF
CDR3nt: TGTGCCAGCAGTTTTCCGGGAGACAATCAGCCCCAGCATTTT

d_gene: -
abundance: -
j_gene: TRBJ1-2
v_gene: TRBV19
len: 12
CDR3aa: CATRGANYGYTF
CDR3nt: TGTGCCACCCGGGGAGCTAACTATGGCTACACCTTC

d_gene: TRBD1
abundance: once
j_gene: TRBJ2-1
v_gene: TRBV2
len: 16
CDR3aa: CASSGSGTGGYNEQFF
CDR3nt: TGTGCCAGCAGTGGTTCCGGGACAGGGGGCTACAATGAGCAGTTCTTC

d_gene: TRBD2
abundance: -
j_gene: TRBJ2-7
v_gene: TRBV11-2
len: 15
CDR3aa: CASSLRTSVSYEQYF
CDR3nt: TGTGCCAGCAGCTTACGCACTAGCGTCTCCTACGAGCAGTACTTC

d_gene: TRBD1
abundance: -
j_gene: TRBJ1-6
v_gene: TRBV4-1
len: 16
CDR3aa: CASSQPGQGNNSPLHF
CDR3nt: TGCGCCAGCAGCCAACCGGGACAGGGAAATAATTCACCCCTCCACTTT

d_gene: -
abundance: -
j_gene: TRBJ2-2
v_gene: TRBV3-1/TRBV3-2
len: 15
CDR3aa: CASSQVYRGTGELFF
CDR3nt: TGTGCCAGCAGCCAAGTGTATCGGGGGACCGGGGAGCTGTTTTTT

d_gene: TRBD1
abundance: -
j_gene: TRBJ2-3
v_gene: TRBV28
len: 13
CDR3aa: CASVQGVVDTQYF
CDR3nt: TGTGCCAGCGTACAGGGGGTTGTGGATACGCAGTATTTT

d_gene: -
abundance: -
j_gene: TRBJ1-4
v_gene: TRBV14
len: 13
CDR3aa: CASSQGRVEKLFF
CDR3nt: TGTGCCAGCAGCCAAGGCCGCGTGGAAAAACTGTTTTTT

d_gene: TRBD1
abundance: -
j_gene: TRBJ1-2
v_gene: TRBV7-9
len: 15
CDR3aa: CASSSYRDRGRGYTF
CDR3nt: TGTGCCAGCAGCTCCTACCGGGACAGGGGCCGCGGCTACACCTTC

d_gene: -
abundance: -
j_gene: TRBJ1-2
v_gene: TRBV29-1
len: 12
CDR3aa: CSVEENRYGYTF
CDR3nt: TGCAGCGTTGAAGAGAACCGGTATGGCTACACCTTC

d_gene: -
abundance: -
j_gene: TRBJ1-5
v_gene: TRBV28
len: 15
CDR3aa: CASSSQGIINQPQHF
CDR3nt: TGTGCCAGCAGTAGTCAGGGTATAATCAATCAGCCCCAGCATTTT

d_gene: TRBD1
abundance: -
j_gene: TRBJ1-1
v_gene: TRBV28
len: 14
CDR3aa: CASSLGQGNTEAFF
CDR3nt: TGTGCCAGCAGCTTAGGACAGGGGAACACTGAAGCTTTCTTT

d_gene: TRBD2
abundance: -
j_gene: TRBJ2-1
v_gene: TRBV9
len: 15
CDR3aa: CASSVAGLAYNEQFF
CDR3nt: TGTGCCAGCAGCGTAGCGGGACTAGCCTACAATGAGCAGTTCTTC

d_gene: -
abundance: -
j_gene: TRBJ1-2
v_gene: TRBV6-6
len: 16
CDR3aa: CASSSGALLPAGGYTF
CDR3nt: TGTGCCAGCAGTTCTGGAGCCTTACTCCCGGCGGGTGGCTACACCTTC

d_gene: -
abundance: -
j_gene: TRBJ1-5
v_gene: TRBV10-2
len: 15
CDR3aa: CASSETGRSNQPQHF
CDR3nt: TGCGCCAGCAGTGAAACGGGAAGGAGCAATCAGCCCCAGCATTTT

d_gene: TRBD2
abundance: -
j_gene: TRBJ2-1
v_gene: TRBV28
len: 14
CDR3aa: CASRNSGTRNVQFF
CDR3nt: TGTGCCAGCAGGAACTCCGGGACTAGGAATGTGCAGTTCTTC

d_gene: TRBD1
abundance: -
j_gene: TRBJ1-5
v_gene: TRBV10-1
len: 21
CDR3aa: CASSESAVAWDRQYSNQPQHF
CDR3nt: TGCGCCAGCAGTGAGTCAGCTGTCGCGTGGGACAGGCAATATAGCAATCAGCCCCAGCATTTT

d_gene: -
abundance: -
j_gene: TRBJ2-3
v_gene: TRBV15
len: 18
CDR3aa: CATSRDLRTVRPTDTQYF
CDR3nt: TGTGCCACCAGCAGAGACCTCAGGACAGTAAGACCCACAGATACGCAGTATTTT

d_gene: -
abundance: -
j_gene: TRBJ2-3
v_gene: TRBV19
len: 15
CDR3aa: CASSMRERPTDTQYF
CDR3nt: TGTGCCAGTAGTATGAGGGAGAGACCCACAGATACGCAGTATTTT

d_gene: -
abundance: -
j_gene: TRBJ2-7
v_gene: TRBV30
len: 12
CDR3aa: CAWTGSGYEQYF
CDR3nt: TGTGCCTGGACAGGGTCGGGCTACGAGCAGTACTTC

d_gene: -
abundance: once
j_gene: TRBJ1-1
v_gene: TRBV18
len: 14
CDR3aa: CASSPPPSNTEAFF
CDR3nt: TGTGCCAGCTCACCACCGCCGAGTAACACTGAAGCTTTCTTT

d_gene: TRBD1
abundance: -
j_gene: TRBJ2-1
v_gene: TRBV7-6
len: 16
CDR3aa: CASSLEGRGLGHEQFF
CDR3nt: TGTGCCAGCAGCTTAGAGGGCAGGGGGCTGGGGCATGAGCAGTTCTTC

d_gene: TRBD2
abundance: few
j_gene: TRBJ2-3
v_gene: TRBV19
len: 14
CDR3aa: CASSPTSGRDTQYF
CDR3nt: TGTGCCAGTAGTCCAACTAGCGGGAGAGATACGCAGTATTTT

d_gene: -
abundance: -
j_gene: TRBJ1-4
v_gene: TRBV2
len: 11
CDR3aa: CASKIEEKLFF
CDR3nt: TGTGCCAGCAAGATAGAGGAAAAACTGTTTTTT

d_gene: TRBD1
abundance: -
j_gene: TRBJ2-5
v_gene: TRBV2
len: 14
CDR3aa: CASSGTGTQETQYF
CDR3nt: TGTGCCAGCTCAGGGACAGGGACCCAAGAGACCCAGTACTTC

d_gene: -
abundance: -
j_gene: TRBJ1-1
v_gene: TRBV28
len: 14
CDR3aa: CASSLWQLNTEAFF
CDR3nt: TGTGCCAGCAGTTTATGGCAGTTGAACACTGAAGCTTTCTTT

d_gene: -
abundance: -
j_gene: TRBJ2-1
v_gene: TRBV4-1
len: 17
CDR3aa: CASSQAPGLYSYNEQFF
CDR3nt: TGCGCCAGCAGCCAAGCTCCGGGTCTCTACTCCTACAATGAGCAGTTCTTC

d_gene: -
abundance: once
j_gene: TRBJ2-7
v_gene: TRBV11-2
len: 14
CDR3aa: CASSLGRATYEQYF
CDR3nt: TGTGCCAGCAGCTTAGGGCGGGCAACCTACGAGCAGTACTTC

d_gene: -
abundance: -
j_gene: TRBJ1-1
v_gene: TRBV27
len: 13
CDR3aa: CASSLHKNTEAFF
CDR3nt: TGTGCCAGCAGTTTACACAAGAACACTGAAGCTTTCTTT

d_gene: -
abundance: -
j_gene: TRBJ2-5
v_gene: TRBV12-3/TRBV12-4
len: 13
CDR3aa: CASGRGRQETQYF
CDR3nt: TGTGCCAGCGGCCGGGGGAGGCAAGAGACCCAGTACTTC